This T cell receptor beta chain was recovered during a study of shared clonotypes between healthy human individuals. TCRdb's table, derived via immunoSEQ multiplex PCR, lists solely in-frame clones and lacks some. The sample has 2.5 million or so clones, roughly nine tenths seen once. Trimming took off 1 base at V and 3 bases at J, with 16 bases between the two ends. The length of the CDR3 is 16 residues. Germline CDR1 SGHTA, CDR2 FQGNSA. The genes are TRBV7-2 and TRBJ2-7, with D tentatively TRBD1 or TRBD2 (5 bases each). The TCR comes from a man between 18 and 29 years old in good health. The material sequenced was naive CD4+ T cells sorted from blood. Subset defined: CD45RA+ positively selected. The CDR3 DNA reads TGTGCCAGCAGCTTAGGTGGGACCTACACTATCTACGAGCAGTACTTC. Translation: CASSLGGTYTIYEQYF.